These 3 T cell receptor beta chains were all obtained from the same sample, sequenced in a study of T cells expressing NK-cell markers (dated by TCRdb to between 2020 and 2021). The receptor library was made with 5' RACE. Sequenced on an Illumina HiSeq 2000. TCRdb reprocessed the reads, so every CDR3 protein sequence counts as one entry and DNA is not shown. The sample's own table lists about half a million distinct CDR3 sequences. Approximately 1.5% of the sample is held by the ten biggest clonotypes. The sequenced sample consisted of blood T cells: a sorted CD56 or NKG2C T cell subset, CD4+ or CD8+ T cells, or bulk PBMC T cells (not recorded which). The receptor set was obtained from a woman between 45 and 60 years old in good health. Donor details come from another sample of the same person, matched by shared clones.

The chain uses TRBV4-2 and TRBJ2-4; the TCRdb D gene call, TRBD1, has no DNA to confirm it. This CDR3 contains 19 residues. From germline, CDR1 is LGHNA and CDR2 YNFKEQ. The CDR3: CASSQEGTSPGVAKNIQYF.

The chain's CDR3 is CASSPQGQPNYGYTF. The genes are TRBV5-1 and TRBJ1-2; TCRdb calls TRBD1, which cannot be checked without DNA. There are 15 residues in the CDR3. Germline CDR1 SGHRS, CDR2 YFSETQ.

This chain links TRBV29-1 with TRBJ2-5; TCRdb's D call, TRBD2, is unchecked because there is no DNA. This CDR3 region has 12 residues. CDR1 SQVTM and CDR2 ANQGSEA come from the germline V gene. The CDR3 is CSGGASQETQYF.